Shown below are 27 T cell receptor beta chains from a single sample sequenced in a study of control samples from healthy donors and cancer patients. TCRdb's copy holds only in-frame clones and misses some; the assay was immunoSEQ multiplex PCR. The sample yields roughly 400,000 clones, around nine tenths seen once. Sequences were obtained from PBMCs. The source is a middle-aged man with head and neck cancer.

V gene TRBV6-5 combines with J gene TRBJ1-5; no clear D. The CDR3 is made up of 14 amino acids. Between the trimmed V and J ends, which lost 4 bases and 9 bases, there was a span of 16 bases. The V gene's germline CDR1 is MNHEY and CDR2 SVGAGI. CDR3 DNA: TGTGCCAGCAGTTCCCACGCAGCCCAAGGGCCCCAGCATTTT. The encoded protein is CASSSHAAQGPQHF.

CDR3 nucleotides: TGTGCCAGCTCACCGAGAACACCTCTGGTAGCTTTCTTT. It is translated as CASSPRTPLVAFF. The gene calls are TRBV18 and TRBJ1-1; D gene uncertain. V lost 3 bases and J lost 10, with 15 bases in between. The CDR3 covers 13 residues. Germline CDR1 and CDR2: KGHSH and LQKENI.

The chain combines TRBV28 with TRBJ2-7; the D is unclear. Germline V gene lookup returns CDR1 MDHEN and CDR2 SYDVKM. The CDR3 is made up of 13 amino acids. The V gene lost 2 bases and the J gene lost 3 bases, with 8 bases spanning the gap. The CDR3, as DNA: TGTGCCAGCAGTTTACGAAGTGTCTACGAGCAGTACTTC. It encodes CASSLRSVYEQYF.

The rearrangement joins TRBV10-3 to TRBJ2-7, with 10 bases that match TRBD1. The CDR3 length is 15 residues. Trimming took 3 bases from V and 2 from J; bases not matched to a gene: 4. The germline V gene encodes CDR1 ENHRY and CDR2 SYGVKD. The DNA of the CDR3 is TGTGCCATCAGTGAAGCCGGGACAGGGGCCTACGAGCAGTACTTC. It specifies CAISEAGTGAYEQYF.

The chain is built from TRBV27 and TRBJ2-7; D gene ambiguous. This CDR3 spans 16 amino acids. The V gene lost 10 bases and the J gene lost 5 bases, with 27 bases spanning the gap. Germline assignment: CDR1 MNHEY and CDR2 SMNVEV (reference sequence). The CDR3 coding sequence is TGTGCCACCTTGACCCCTGGTCTATTCCCCAACCACGAGCAGTACTTC. Translated, it gives CATLTPGLFPNHEQYF.

V usage is TRBV6-1 and J usage is TRBJ1-1; D unresolved. V shed 1 base and J shed 5 bases, with 11 bases lying between them. Germline CDR1 reads MNHNS; CDR2 reads SASEGT. The CDR3 runs to 14 residues. DNA for the CDR3: TGTGCCAGCAGTGAAGGGAGGTGGTTGACTGAAGCTTTCTTT. Protein product: CASSEGRWLTEAFF.

The chain is built from TRBV5-4 and TRBJ1-1; TRBD1 matches 7 bases. Looked up from germline, CDR1 is SGHNT and CDR2 is YYREEE (reference sequence). Trimming cost V 4 bases and J 1 base; bases outside gene matches: 4. CDR3 length equals 14 residues. The CDR3 nucleotides are TGTGCCAGCAGCGGGGACAGCAAGAACACTGAAGCTTTCTTT. Amino acid sequence: CASSGDSKNTEAFF.

The gene calls are TRBV5-4 and TRBJ1-1; the match to TRBD1 covers 7 bases. The germline V gene encodes CDR1 SGHNT and CDR2 YYREEE (reference sequence). V lost 4 bases and J lost 1; bases outside the gene matches: 4. There are 14 residues in the CDR3. The CDR3 reads CASSLRQGNTEAFF. CDR3 nucleotides: TGTGCCAGCAGCCTGCGACAGGGGAACACTGAAGCTTTCTTT.

The chain combines TRBV15 with TRBJ2-3, with TRBD1 as a possible D gene (7 bases). CDR1 is LNHNV and CDR2 is YYDKDF in the germline V gene (reference sequence). There are 17 residues in the CDR3. Trimming took 0 bases from V and 5 from J, leaving 18 bases between them. This chain's CDR3 is CATSRDSRARGVDTQYF. CDR3 sequence (DNA): TGTGCCACCAGCAGAGATAGTCGCGCCAGGGGGGTAGATACGCAGTATTTT.

The chain has TRBV9 and TRBJ2-3; 10 positions match TRBD1. The CDR3 contains 15 residues. CDR1 and CDR2 from the germline V gene are SGDLS and YYNGEE. After removal of 2 bases from V and 3 bases from J, the junction contained 3 bases not matched to a gene. The CDR3 coding sequence is TGTGCCAGCAGCGTGACAGGGGGCCTAACAGATACGCAGTATTTT. It specifies CASSVTGGLTDTQYF.

The chain employs TRBV27 and TRBJ2-7; a possible D gene is TRBD2 (5 bases). The germline V gene encodes CDR1 MNHEY and CDR2 SMNVEV (reference sequence). Trimming shortened V by 5 bases and J by 5 bases, and 19 bases separated the two germline ends. The CDR3 sequence is 15 residues long. In nucleotides, the CDR3 is TGTGCCAGCAGTCCCCTCCTGGACTCGCGTCACGAGCAGTACTTC. This codes for CASSPLLDSRHEQYF.

The gene calls are TRBV30 and TRBJ1-1; 10 bases align to TRBD1. The CDR3 consists of 14 residues. Germline V lookup: CDR1 GTSNPN, CDR2 SVGIG (reference sequence). V gave up 5 bases and J gave up 1 base; unmatched junction bases: 4. CDR3 sequence: CAWYRQGANTEAFF. CDR3 in DNA: TGTGCCTGGTACCGACAGGGGGCGAACACTGAAGCTTTCTTT.

This chain joins TRBV19 and TRBJ1-1; no definite D call. This CDR3 is 15 amino acids long. V was pared by 3 bases and J by 5 bases, with 16 bases between. Germline lookup yields CDR1 LNHDA and CDR2 SQIVND (reference sequence). CDR3 sequence (DNA): TGTGCCAGTAGTATCGGCAGCGTCCTGGGGACTGAAGCTTTCTTT. Protein: CASSIGSVLGTEAFF.

The V call is TRBV4-1, the J call TRBJ2-5, with TRBD2 as a possible D gene (7 bases). The V and J ends lost 4 bases and 5 bases respectively, with 14 bases between them. The CDR3 contains 14 residues. In germline, CDR1 is MGHRA, CDR2 YSYEKL. CDR3 sequence: CASSPTGRGETQYF. The CDR3 DNA is TGCGCCAGCAGCCCAACAGGGAGGGGGGAGACCCAGTACTTC.

The chain carries TRBV2 and TRBJ1-1; 10 bases agree with TRBD1. The junction had 16 bases not matched to a gene; V was cut back by 11 bases and J by 4 bases. Germline V gene lookup returns CDR1 SNHLY and CDR2 FYNNEI. There are 16 residues in the CDR3. The CDR3 spells CAAGGQGPATSTEAFF. CDR3 DNA: TGTGCCGCCGGGGGACAGGGGCCGGCTACGTCCACTGAAGCTTTCTTT.

This clone was seen once. The CDR3, as DNA: TGTGCCAGCAGTTTTGGCGGTCGCTATGGCTACACCTTC. Its translation: CASSFGGRYGYTF. The chain is built from TRBV27 and TRBJ1-2; D unclear. V was cut by 3 bases and J by 4 bases, with 9 bases left in between. This CDR3 contains 13 residues. The germline CDR1 and CDR2 sequences are MNHEY and SMNVEV (reference sequence).

The rearrangement joins TRBV7-8 to TRBJ1-1, with D possibly being TRBD1 (5 bases). The CDR3 is 14 amino acids. V was pared by 5 bases and J by 0 bases, with 10 bases between. CDR1 is SGHVS and CDR2 is FQNEAQ in the germline V gene. The CDR3 sequence is CASSRGRMNTEAFF. Written as DNA, the CDR3 is TGTGCCAGCAGCCGGGGACGGATGAACACTGAAGCTTTCTTT.

The J gene is TRBJ2-1, the V gene TRBV7-3; TRBD1 matches at 9 bases. CDR3 size: 16 residues. V was clipped by 5 bases and J by 5 bases; unmatched bases: 10. The V gene's germline CDR1 is SGHTA and CDR2 FQGTGA. CDR3 in amino acids: CASSPIPGTGNNEQFF. CDR3 nucleotide sequence: TGTGCCAGCAGCCCAATCCCCGGGACAGGGAACAATGAGCAGTTCTTC.

J is TRBJ1-2 and V is TRBV28; D is uncertain. CDR1 MDHEN and CDR2 SYDVKM come from the germline V gene. V lost 5 bases to trimming and J lost 5 bases, with 9 bases between them. This CDR3 is built from 12 residues. CDR3 nucleotide sequence: TGTGCCAGCAGTAAGGGTGTGTATGGCTACACCTTC. It codes for CASSKGVYGYTF.

The chain has TRBV5-4 and TRBJ2-2, with D perhaps matching TRBD1 (6 bases). V was clipped by 2 bases and J by 5 bases, with 16 bases between them. There are 16 residues in the CDR3. Germline CDR1 and CDR2: SGHNT and YYREEE (reference sequence). CDR3: CASSFKGRGSTGELFF. The CDR3 DNA sequence: TGTGCCAGCAGCTTTAAGGGCAGGGGAAGTACCGGGGAGCTGTTTTTT.

The rearrangement joins TRBV7-3 to TRBJ1-2; perhaps TRBD1 as D (5 bases). Trimming took 5 bases from V and 4 from J, leaving 11 bases between them. Germline CDR1 reads SGHTA; CDR2 reads FQGTGA. There are 13 residues in the CDR3. Written as DNA, the CDR3 is TGTGCCAGCAGCGCCCAGGGTGGCTATGGCTACACCTTC. It translates to CASSAQGGYGYTF.

The chain joins TRBV2 to TRBJ2-2; 10 nucleotides line up with TRBD2. The CDR3 sequence is 15 residues long. With V trimmed by 6 bases and J by 6 bases, 7 bases remained unmatched. Germline V gives CDR1 SNHLY, CDR2 FYNNEI. The CDR3 bases are TGTGCCAGCAGCCCCGGGACTAGCGCCTCCGGGGAGCTGTTTTTT. It codes for CASSPGTSASGELFF. Full variable domain (remainder filled in from reference TRBV2 and TRBJ2-2): EPEVTQTPSHQVTQMGQEVILRCVPISNHLYFYWYRQILGQKVEFLVSFYNNEISEKSEIFDDQFSVERPDGSNFTLKIRSTKLEDSAMYFCASSPGTSASGELFFGEGSRLTVL.

V and J are TRBV5-4 and TRBJ2-1; D is unresolved. This CDR3 comprises 15 residues. CDR1 is SGHNT, CDR2 YYREEE, per germline (reference sequence). Trimming shortened V by 0 bases and J by 0 bases, and 7 bases separated the two germline ends. Here the CDR3 reads CASSLGFGSYNEQFF. CDR3 DNA sequence: TGTGCCAGCAGCTTGGGCTTCGGCTCCTACAATGAGCAGTTCTTC.

The chain has TRBV19 and TRBJ1-2, with D possibly matching TRBD1 (6 bases). V lost 5 bases, J lost 6 bases, and 16 bases lay in between. The CDR3 has 14 amino acids. The germline gives CDR1 LNHDA, CDR2 SQIVND (reference sequence). CDR3 in DNA: TGTGCCAGTAGTTCCACCGACAGGCTTCATGGCTACACCTTC. Protein: CASSSTDRLHGYTF.

The chain recombines TRBV18 with TRBJ1-1, with D unresolved. The germline CDR1 and CDR2 sequences are KGHSH and LQKENI. CDR3 length equals 14 residues. V lost 2 bases and J lost 0, with 7 bases in between. DNA of the CDR3: TGTGCCAGCTCACCAGAATTTATGAACACTGAAGCTTTCTTT. It is translated as CASSPEFMNTEAFF.

The chain is built from TRBV11-3 and TRBJ2-1; 12 bases align to TRBD2. V was pared by 4 bases and J by 7 bases, with 5 bases of the junction left unmatched. The germline CDR1 and CDR2 sequences are SGHNT and YENEEA. CDR3 size: 15 residues. The chain's CDR3 is CASSSSGRAGNEQFF. Written as DNA, the CDR3 is TGTGCCAGCAGCTCTAGCGGGAGGGCCGGGAATGAGCAGTTCTTC.

The chain combines TRBV28 with TRBJ2-7; unclear D gene. The CDR3 runs to 12 residues. Germline V gene lookup returns CDR1 MDHEN and CDR2 SYDVKM. The V end lost 4 bases, the J end lost 5 bases, and 9 bases lay between the germline ends. CDR3 in amino acids: CASSYSRHEQYF. CDR3 sequence (DNA): TGTGCCAGCAGTTACTCCCGGCACGAGCAGTACTTC. Complete variable domain (other parts from reference TRBV28 and TRBJ2-7): DVKVTQSSRYLVKRTGEKVFLECVQDMDHENMFWYRQDPGLGLRLIYFSYDVKMKEKGDIPEGYSVSREKKERFSLILESASTNQTSMYLCASSYSRHEQYFGPGTRLTVT.